The subject of this entry is one TCR beta chain. This entry comes from a study of T cells after yellow fever vaccination. V was cut by 6 bases and J by 5 bases, with 22 bases left in between. The germline V gene has CDR1 SNHLY and CDR2 FYNNEI. There are 16 residues in the CDR3. From the 5' RACE reads, TCRdb called clonotypes with MiXCR, one entry per CDR3 protein. Of hundreds of thousands of distinct CDR3 sequences in the sample, 10% to 15% were seen once. Sequencing used PBMCs, obtained on the day of the yellow fever booster vaccination. The TCR originated in a man aged 25-45 years who received the YFV17D yellow fever vaccine. V usage is TRBV2 and J usage is TRBJ1-1, with D uncertain. This chain's CDR3 is CASSYVASVVGTEAFF. The CDR3 DNA reads TGTGCCAGCAGCTACGTAGCCAGCGTGGTTGGAACTGAAGCTTTCTTT.